In this sample, the clone carrying this T cell receptor beta chain turned up a few times. The antigen remains unidentified. This sample stems from a study of CD8+ T cells in alopecia areata. Study findings and constraints: For lesional scalp, especially alopecia totalis/universalis, clonality was higher than in normal scalp. Relative to mice, TCR sharing across patients was less clear, a difference possibly HLA-related.

Germline CDR1 SGHVS, CDR2 FNYEAQ. V was shortened by 3 bases and J by 4 bases, with 18 bases between the two germline ends. This CDR3 has 16 amino acids. As part of sample collection, lesional scalp punch biopsies and peripheral blood were taken from alopecia areata patients. RNA was extracted and reverse transcribed into cDNA as the sequencing template. Assay: immunoSEQ multiplex PCR; the TCRdb copy retains only in-frame clones and omits some. The sample has roughly 250,000 clones, 67% seen once. The clonotype was recovered from a human donor with alopecia areata. The rearrangement links TRBV7-6 to TRBJ1-1, with D maybe TRBD1 (5 bases). The source was CD4+ T cells sorted from blood, collected at week 0. The CDR3 sequence: CASSLGRARGGTEAFF. The CDR3 nucleotides are TGTGCCAGCAGCTTGGGGAGGGCGAGGGGAGGCACTGAAGCTTTCTTT.